Sequencing of this T cell receptor beta chain was carried out in a study of OX40 agonist ivuxolimab in advanced cancers. Study information: Dosing consisted of intravenous ivuxolimab at 0.01 to 10 mg/kg every 2 weeks. Cohort: 80% to 85% men, mean age approximately 60, aged roughly 20 to 79. Whole-study findings and limits: Partly responding patients at 0.1-3.0 mg/kg showed some of the smallest clonal expansion.

This table comes from immunoSEQ multiplex PCR, and its TCRdb copy is limited to in-frame clones, with some not included. The repertoire holds 55,000 to 65,000 clones, with more than 85% as singletons. Turning to this clone: Its cognate antigen is unknown.

This CDR3 is built from 16 residues. Germline assignment: CDR1 SGHDT and CDR2 YYEEEE. V was shortened by 2 bases and J by 6 bases, with 20 bases between the two germline ends. The clonotype was recovered from an adult with an advanced solid tumor such as melanoma, head and neck, liver or kidney cancer. This specimen was CD4+ or CD8+ T cells sorted from blood, taken in a trial of the OX40 agonist ivuxolimab. V gene TRBV5-6 combines with J gene TRBJ1-1, with D uncertain. This CDR3 reads CASSFPGLTTRAEAFF. The CDR3 DNA is TGTGCCAGCAGCTTTCCCGGACTCACGACCCGGGCTGAAGCTTTCTTT.